This section outlines one T cell receptor (beta chain) sequence together with its context. The CDR3 is 16 amino acids. V shed 1 base and J shed 4 bases, with 16 bases lying between them. The V gene's germline CDR1 is MDHEN and CDR2 SYDVKM. The data were taken from a study of control samples from healthy donors and cancer patients. The method was immunoSEQ multiplex PCR; TCRdb's version includes in-frame clones alone and lacks a portion of them. This sample has under 450,000 clones; approximately 90% occur once, and the top ten carry 5.5% to 8%. The J gene is TRBJ1-2, the V gene TRBV28, with D possibly being TRBD1 (5 bases). The receptor comes from a man aged 35-49 years with head and neck cancer. What was sequenced was PBMCs. The CDR3 DNA is TGTGCCAGCAGTTTATTCGACAGCTTCCCAGGCTATGGCTACACCTTC. Protein: CASSLFDSFPGYGYTF.